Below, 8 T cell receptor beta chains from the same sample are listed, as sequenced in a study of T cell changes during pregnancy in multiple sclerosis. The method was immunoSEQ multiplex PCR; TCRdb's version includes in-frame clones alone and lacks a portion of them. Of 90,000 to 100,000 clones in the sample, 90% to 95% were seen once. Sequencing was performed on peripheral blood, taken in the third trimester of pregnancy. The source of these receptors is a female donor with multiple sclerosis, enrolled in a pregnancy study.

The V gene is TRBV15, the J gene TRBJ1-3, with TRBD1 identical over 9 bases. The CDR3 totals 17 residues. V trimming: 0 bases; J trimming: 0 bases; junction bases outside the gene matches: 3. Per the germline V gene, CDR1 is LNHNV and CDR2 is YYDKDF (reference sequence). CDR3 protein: CATSRDLTGGSGNTIYF. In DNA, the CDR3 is TGTGCCACCAGCAGAGACTTGACAGGGGGCTCTGGAAACACCATATATTTT. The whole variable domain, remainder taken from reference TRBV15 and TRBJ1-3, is DAMVIQNPRYQVTQFGKPVTLSCSQTLNHNVMYWYQQKSSQAPKLLFHYYDKDFNNEADTPDNFQSRRPNTSFCFLDIRSPGLGDTAMYLCATSRDLTGGSGNTIYFGEGSWLTVV.

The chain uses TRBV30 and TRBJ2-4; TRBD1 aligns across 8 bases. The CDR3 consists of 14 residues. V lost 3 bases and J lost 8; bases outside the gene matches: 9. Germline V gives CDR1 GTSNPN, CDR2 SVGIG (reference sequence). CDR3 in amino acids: CAWREGQGVDIQYF. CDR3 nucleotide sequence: TGTGCCTGGAGGGAAGGACAGGGCGTAGACATTCAGTACTTC.

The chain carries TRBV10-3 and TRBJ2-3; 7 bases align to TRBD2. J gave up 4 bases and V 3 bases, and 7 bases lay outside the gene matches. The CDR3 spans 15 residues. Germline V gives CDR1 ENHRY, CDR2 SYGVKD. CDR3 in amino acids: CAISDRGSRADTQYF. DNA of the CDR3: TGTGCCATCAGTGACCGCGGGAGTCGCGCAGATACGCAGTATTTT.

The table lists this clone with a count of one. The CDR3 loop reads CAISIAGYEQYF. The CDR3 DNA follows: TGTGCCATCAGTATCGCAGGCTACGAGCAGTACTTC. The J gene is TRBJ2-7, the V gene TRBV10-3, with D hard to call. The V gene's germline CDR1 is ENHRY and CDR2 SYGVKD. The CDR3 spans 12 residues. Trimming cost V 5 bases and J 3 bases, with 8 bases left between them.

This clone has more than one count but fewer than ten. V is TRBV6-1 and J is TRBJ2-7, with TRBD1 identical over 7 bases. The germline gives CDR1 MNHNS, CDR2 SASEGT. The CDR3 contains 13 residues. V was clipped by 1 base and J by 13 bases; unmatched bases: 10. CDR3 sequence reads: CASSEDFGTANYF. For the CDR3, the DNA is TGTGCCAGCAGTGAAGATTTCGGGACAGCTAACTACTTC.

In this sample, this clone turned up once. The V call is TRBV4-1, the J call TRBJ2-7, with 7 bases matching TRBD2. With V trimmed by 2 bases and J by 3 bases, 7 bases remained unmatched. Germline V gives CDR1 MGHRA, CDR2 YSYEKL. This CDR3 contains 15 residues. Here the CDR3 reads CASSQFGLGNYEQYF. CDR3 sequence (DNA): TGCGCCAGCAGCCAATTCGGACTAGGCAACTACGAGCAGTACTTC.

The CDR3 DNA reads as TGTGCCAGCAGTTTCCCAGGCCTTTTGAACACTGAAGCTTTCTTT. Translated, it gives CASSFPGLLNTEAFF. This sequence joins TRBV28 and TRBJ1-1; D is unclear. Germline assignment: CDR1 MDHEN and CDR2 SYDVKM. Trimming removed 3 bases at V and 0 bases at J, with 11 bases between. This CDR3 region has 15 residues.

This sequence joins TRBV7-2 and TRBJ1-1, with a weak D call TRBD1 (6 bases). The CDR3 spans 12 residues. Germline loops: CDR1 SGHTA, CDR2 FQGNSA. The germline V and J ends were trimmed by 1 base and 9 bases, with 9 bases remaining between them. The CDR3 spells CASSLETGKAFF. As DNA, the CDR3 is TGTGCCAGCAGCTTAGAAACAGGGAAAGCTTTCTTT. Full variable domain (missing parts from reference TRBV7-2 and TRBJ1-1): GAGVSQSPSNKVTEKGKDVELRCDPISGHTALYWYRQSLGQGLEFLIYFQGNSAPDKSGLPSDRFSAERTGGSVSTLTIQRTQQEDSAVYLCASSLETGKAFFGQGTRLTVV.